This T cell receptor beta chain was documented in a study of shared clonotypes between healthy human individuals. General study results and limits: Collection of samples was limited to blood; tissue repertoires likely differ. Though the depth was large, rarefaction showed that sorted-subset sequencing was incomplete.

Unmatched junction bases numbered 5, after V lost 6 bases and J lost 6 bases. The CDR3 spans 14 residues. CDR1 LNHDA and CDR2 SQIVND come from the germline V gene (reference sequence). The healthy adult donors were HIV-negative and reported no recent acute infections or vaccinations. With regard to this clone: The antigen is not known.

In the source study's methods: ImmunoSEQ supplied junction-only sequences lacking quality scores, so filtering was different. Only in-frame clones appear in the TCRdb table, and some are missing; sequencing was by immunoSEQ multiplex PCR. That table is the source of V, J and clone size, and D and trimming were worked out from the DNA. Among 2 million to 2.5 million clones listed, 92% were seen once. Sequenced input: naive CD4+ T cells from PBMCs. As for subset: CD45RA+ positively selected. The clonotype was recovered from a man aged 18-30 years in good health. Some clones in this sample may be carry-over from other donors' samples. The chain combines TRBV19 with TRBJ1-5; 10 bases match TRBD1. CDR3 in amino acids: CASSDDRGLQPQHF. The CDR3 coding sequence is TGTGCCAGTAGCGACGACAGGGGGCTTCAGCCCCAGCATTTT.